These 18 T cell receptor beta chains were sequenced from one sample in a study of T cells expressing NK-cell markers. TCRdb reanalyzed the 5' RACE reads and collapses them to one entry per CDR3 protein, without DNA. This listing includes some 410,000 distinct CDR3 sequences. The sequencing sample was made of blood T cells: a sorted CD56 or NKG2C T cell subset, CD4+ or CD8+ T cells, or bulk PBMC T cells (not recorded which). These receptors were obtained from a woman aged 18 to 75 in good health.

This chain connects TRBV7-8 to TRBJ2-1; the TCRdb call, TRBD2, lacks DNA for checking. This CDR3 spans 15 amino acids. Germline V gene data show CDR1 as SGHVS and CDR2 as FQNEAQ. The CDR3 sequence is CASSITGLAGNEQFF.

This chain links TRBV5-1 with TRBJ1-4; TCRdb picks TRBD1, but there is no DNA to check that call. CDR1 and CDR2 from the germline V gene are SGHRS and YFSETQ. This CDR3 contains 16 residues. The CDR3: CASSDETGSTNEKLFF.

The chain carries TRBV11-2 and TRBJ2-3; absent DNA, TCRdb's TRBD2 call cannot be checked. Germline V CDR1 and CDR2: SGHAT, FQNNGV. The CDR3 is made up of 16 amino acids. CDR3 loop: CASSSVGGSRTDTQYF.

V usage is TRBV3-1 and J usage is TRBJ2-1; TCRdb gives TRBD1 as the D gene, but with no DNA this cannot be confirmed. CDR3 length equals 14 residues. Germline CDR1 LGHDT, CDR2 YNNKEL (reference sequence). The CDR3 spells CASSPSGVGGRRFF.

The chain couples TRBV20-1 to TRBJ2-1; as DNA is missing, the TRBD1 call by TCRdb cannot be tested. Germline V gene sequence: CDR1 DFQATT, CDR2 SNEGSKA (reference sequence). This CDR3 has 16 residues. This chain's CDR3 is CSARVAGRLSYNEQFF.

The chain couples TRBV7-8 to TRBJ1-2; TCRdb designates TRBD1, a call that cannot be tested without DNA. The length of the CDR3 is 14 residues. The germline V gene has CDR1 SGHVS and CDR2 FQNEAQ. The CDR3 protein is CASGPIQGNYGYTF.

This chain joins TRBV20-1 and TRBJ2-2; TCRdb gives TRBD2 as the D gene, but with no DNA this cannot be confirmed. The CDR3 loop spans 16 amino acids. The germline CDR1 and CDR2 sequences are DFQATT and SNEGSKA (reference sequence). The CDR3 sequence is CSAPRLAGKNTGELFF.

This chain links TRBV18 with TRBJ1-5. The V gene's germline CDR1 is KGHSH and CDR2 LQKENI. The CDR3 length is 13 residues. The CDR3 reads CASSNARAQPQHF.

The CDR3 sequence is CSVAQAGEQFF. The rearrangement joins TRBV20-1 to TRBJ2-1; there is no DNA to check the TCRdb D call of TRBD1. The CDR3 contains 11 residues. CDR1 DFQATT and CDR2 SNEGSKA come from the germline V gene (reference sequence).

The CDR3 is CASSLLANSYNEQFF. V gene TRBV7-9 combines with J gene TRBJ2-1; as DNA is missing, the TRBD2 call by TCRdb cannot be tested. This CDR3 region has 15 residues. The germline CDR1 and CDR2 sequences are SEHNR and FQNEAQ (reference sequence).

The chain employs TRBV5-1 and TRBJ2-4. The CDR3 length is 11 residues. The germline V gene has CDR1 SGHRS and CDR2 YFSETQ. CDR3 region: CASSVENIQYF.

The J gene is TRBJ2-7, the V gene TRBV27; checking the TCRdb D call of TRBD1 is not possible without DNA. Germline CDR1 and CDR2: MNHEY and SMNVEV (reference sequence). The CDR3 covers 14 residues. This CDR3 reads CASSPGTKVYEQYF.

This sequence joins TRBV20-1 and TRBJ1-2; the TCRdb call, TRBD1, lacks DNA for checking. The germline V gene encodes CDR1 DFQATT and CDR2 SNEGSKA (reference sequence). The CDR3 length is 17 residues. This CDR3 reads CSARIRGANVELGGYTF.

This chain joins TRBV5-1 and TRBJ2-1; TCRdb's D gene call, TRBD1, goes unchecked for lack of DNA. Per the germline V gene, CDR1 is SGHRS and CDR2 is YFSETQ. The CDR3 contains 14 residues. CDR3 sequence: CASATGDIYNEQFF.

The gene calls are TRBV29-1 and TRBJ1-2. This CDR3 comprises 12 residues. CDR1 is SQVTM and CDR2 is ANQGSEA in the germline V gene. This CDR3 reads CSVVWDNYGYTF.

The CDR3 sequence: CASSLVGDGNTIYF. The rearrangement links TRBV5-1 to TRBJ1-3; TCRdb designates TRBD1, a call that cannot be tested without DNA. Germline assignment: CDR1 SGHRS and CDR2 YFSETQ. This CDR3 is built from 14 residues.

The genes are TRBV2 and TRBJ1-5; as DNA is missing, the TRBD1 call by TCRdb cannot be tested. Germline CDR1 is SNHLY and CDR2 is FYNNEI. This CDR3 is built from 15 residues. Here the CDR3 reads CASRSGQGADQPQHF.

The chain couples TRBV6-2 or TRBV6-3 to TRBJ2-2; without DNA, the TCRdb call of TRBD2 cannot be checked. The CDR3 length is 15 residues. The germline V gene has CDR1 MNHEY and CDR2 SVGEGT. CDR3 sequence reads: CASRVAAANTGELFF.